The entry below gives a single T cell receptor beta chain sequence along with its context. These data are taken from a study of T-cell memory formation after mild COVID-19. TCRdb reprocessed the 5' RACE reads via MiXCR and lists one record per CDR3 protein. In the table there are approximately 300,000 distinct CDR3 sequences, more than 15% of which are singletons. This CDR3 comprises 13 residues. Germline V gene sequence: CDR1 MNHEY, CDR2 SMNVEV (reference sequence). V lost 5 bases and J lost 3, with 10 bases in between. The clonotype comes from a man between 18 and 35 years old who had mild COVID-19 (a few samples of this study predate the infection). Cell type and time point are not known. The rearrangement joins TRBV27 to TRBJ1-1; possibly TRBD1 for D (5 bases). Sequences were obtained from PBMCs or a T cell subset sorted from them (not recorded which). The CDR3 nucleotides are TGTGCCAGCAGTGGGGGTGCTTACACTGAAGCTTTCTTT. Amino acids: CASSGGAYTEAFF.